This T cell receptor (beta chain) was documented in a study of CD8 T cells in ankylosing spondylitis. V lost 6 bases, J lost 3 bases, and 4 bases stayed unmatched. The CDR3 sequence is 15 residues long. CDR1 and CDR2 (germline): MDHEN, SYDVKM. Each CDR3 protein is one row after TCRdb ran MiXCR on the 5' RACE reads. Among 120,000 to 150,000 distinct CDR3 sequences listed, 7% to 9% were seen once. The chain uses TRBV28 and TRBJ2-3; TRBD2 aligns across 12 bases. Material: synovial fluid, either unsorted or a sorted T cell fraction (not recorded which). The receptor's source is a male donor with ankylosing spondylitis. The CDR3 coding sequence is TGTGCCAGCAGCTACGGACTAGCGGGAACAGATACGCAGTATTTT. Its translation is CASSYGLAGTDTQYF.